Here is one T cell receptor (beta chain) with its context. These data come from a study of blood T cell repertoires in COVID-19. Study background: Acute-phase and convalescent COVID-19 samples originated in the United States, Italy and Spain. T cells, B-cell-depleted T cells, or PBMCs provided the cDNA or gDNA that served as material.

In the source study's methods: How many nucleated cells were present was estimated from reference gene primer amplification. The repertoire was sequenced with immunoSEQ multiplex PCR; TCRdb's copy has only in-frame clones and lacks some. D and trimming come from the DNA, and the V and J calls and clone size come from that table. Of roughly 170,000 clones listed, 86% were seen once; the top ten hold less than 25%. The sample consisted of peripheral blood. The receptor was isolated from a man in his 70s with active or convalescent COVID-19.

CDR3 DNA: TGTGCCAGCAGCCTCAGGGACAGGGGCAATCAGCCCCAGCATTTT. Amino acid sequence: CASSLRDRGNQPQHF. This chain connects TRBV7-2 to TRBJ1-5, with 9 bases identical to TRBD1. The V gene end was trimmed by 5 bases and the J gene end by 2 bases; junction bases not matched to a gene: 4. CDR3 length: 15 amino acids. The germline V gene encodes CDR1 SGHTA and CDR2 FQGNSA.